This T cell receptor (beta chain) was documented in a study of PD-1 blockade in classical Hodgkin lymphoma. All trial patients relapsed after autologous stem cell transplantation. Relapsed/refractory classical Hodgkin lymphoma patients had complete, partial or progressive responses. The data were produced by immunoSEQ multiplex PCR, yet TCRdb's version contains in-frame clones alone and is incomplete. The table records about 26,000 clones, roughly two thirds of them present only once. The V end was cut by 2 bases, the J end by 3 bases, with 2 bases between. This CDR3 contains 11 residues. CDR1 and CDR2 from the germline V gene are SGHDN and FVKESK.

V usage is TRBV14 and J usage is TRBJ2-7; D unclear. The starting material was peripheral blood mononuclear cells (PBMCs), obtained before the second cycle of nivolumab. The TCR comes from a human donor with classical Hodgkin lymphoma. This chain's CDR3 is CASSQYYEQYF. The CDR3 bases are TGTGCCAGCAGCCAATACTACGAGCAGTACTTC.